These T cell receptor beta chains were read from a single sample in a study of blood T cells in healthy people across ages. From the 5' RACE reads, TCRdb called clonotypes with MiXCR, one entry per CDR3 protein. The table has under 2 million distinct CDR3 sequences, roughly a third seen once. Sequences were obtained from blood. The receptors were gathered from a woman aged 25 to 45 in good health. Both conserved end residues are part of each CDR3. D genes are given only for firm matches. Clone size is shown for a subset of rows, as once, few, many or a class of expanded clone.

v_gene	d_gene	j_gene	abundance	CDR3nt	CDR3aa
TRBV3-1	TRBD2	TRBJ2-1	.	TGTGCCAGCAGCCCTGGGGGGCGGGGGGTCTCCTACAATGAGCAGTTCTTC	CASSPGGRGVSYNEQFF
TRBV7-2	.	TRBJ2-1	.	TGTGCCAGCAGCCAGGTGGGGACCACTGATAATGAGCAGTTCTTC	CASSQVGTTDNEQFF
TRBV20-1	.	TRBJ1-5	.	TGCAGTGCTAGTAGGGGGGGTTGGCAGCCCCAGCATTTT	CSASRGGWQPQHF
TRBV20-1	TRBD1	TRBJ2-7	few	TGCAGTGCTTGGAAGATGGGACAGGGAAACTACGAGCAGTACTTC	CSAWKMGQGNYEQYF
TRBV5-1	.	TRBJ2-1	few	TGCGCCAGCTTGGAAGGCAGGGGATTCTACAATGAGCAGTTCTTC	CASLEGRGFYNEQFF
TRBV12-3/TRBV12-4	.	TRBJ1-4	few	TGTGCCAGCAGCCACCACAGGAACCCGAAAAAACTGTTTTTT	CASSHHRNPKKLFF
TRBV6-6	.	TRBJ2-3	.	TGTGCCAGCACTCGACACAGGGGCGGGAACACAGATACGCAGTATTTT	CASTRHRGGNTDTQYF
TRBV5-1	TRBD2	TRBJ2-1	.	TGCGCCAGCAGCCACGGAGAGGGAGGGCCGTACTACAATGAGCAGTTCTTC	CASSHGEGGPYYNEQFF
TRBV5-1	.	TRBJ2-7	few	TGCGCCAGCTCTAGTCAGGGGGGATACTACGAGCAGTACTTC	CASSSQGGYYEQYF
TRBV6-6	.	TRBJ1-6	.	TGTGCCAGCAGTTACTTAGAAAATTCACCCCTCCACTTT	CASSYLENSPLHF
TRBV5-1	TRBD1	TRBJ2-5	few	TGCGCCAGCAGCTTGTCCGCGGGACAGGGGATTGGGTACCAAGAGACCCAGTACTTC	CASSLSAGQGIGYQETQYF
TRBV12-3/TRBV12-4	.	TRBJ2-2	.	TGTGCCAGCAGTTTTGTAGGGGCCGGGGAGCTGTTTTTT	CASSFVGAGELFF
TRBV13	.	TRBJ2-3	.	TGTGCCAGCAGTTTAAGGGGCGCCGGGGCAGATACGCAGTATTTT	CASSLRGAGADTQYF
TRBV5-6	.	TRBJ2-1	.	TGTGCCAGCAGCTTGGTTTCAGCTATTAATGAGCAGTTCTTC	CASSLVSAINEQFF
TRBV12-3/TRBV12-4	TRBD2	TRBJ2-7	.	TGTGCCAGCAGTTCTACTAGCGGGAGTCAGTATGGCTCCGAGCAGTACTTC	CASSSTSGSQYGSEQYF
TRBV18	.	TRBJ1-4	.	TGTGCCAGCTCACGGGGACAACGGGGTGAAAAACTGTTTTTT	CASSRGQRGEKLFF
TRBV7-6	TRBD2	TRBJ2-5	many	TGTGCCAGCAGCTTAGTTGGACTAGCGGTGGAGACCCAGTACTTC	CASSLVGLAVETQYF
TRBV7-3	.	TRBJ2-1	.	TGTGCCAGCAGCCTTAGAGCGGGTTTGGGGGACAATGAGCAGTTCTTC	CASSLRAGLGDNEQFF
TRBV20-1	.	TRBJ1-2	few	TGCAGTGCCCCGCCGGGGGATGGCTACACCTTC	CSAPPGDGYTF
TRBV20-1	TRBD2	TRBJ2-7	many	TGCAGTGCTAGGCGACTAGCGGGGGGGACCTACGAGCAGTACTTC	CSARRLAGGTYEQYF
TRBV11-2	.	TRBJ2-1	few	TGTGCCAGCAGCTTGGGCGCGACCCCTAGCTCCTACAATGAGCAGTTCTTC	CASSLGATPSSYNEQFF
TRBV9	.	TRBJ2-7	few	TGTGCCAGCAGCGACGACAGGACCTACGAGCAGTACTTC	CASSDDRTYEQYF
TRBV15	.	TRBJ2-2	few	TGTGCCACCAGCCGTGGGACTTCGAACACCGGGGAGCTGTTTTTT	CATSRGTSNTGELFF
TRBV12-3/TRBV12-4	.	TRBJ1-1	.	TGTGCCAGCAGTTTGGTTCGGTGGAATGAAGCTTTCTTT	CASSLVRWNEAFF
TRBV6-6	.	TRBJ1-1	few	TGTGCCAGCAGTTCTACAGGGTGGAACACTGAAGCTTTCTTT	CASSSTGWNTEAFF
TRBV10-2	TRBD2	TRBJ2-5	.	TGCGCCAGCAGTGAACGAGCGGGAGCTCGCCTTAGGACCCAGTACTTC	CASSERAGARLRTQYF
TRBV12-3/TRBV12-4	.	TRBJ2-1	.	TGTGCCAGCAGTGTGCCCGGGACAAGGAAGGGCAATGAGCAGTTCTTC	CASSVPGTRKGNEQFF
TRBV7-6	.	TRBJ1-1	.	TGTGCCAGCACAGGGAACCTCGAAGCTTTCTTT	CASTGNLEAFF
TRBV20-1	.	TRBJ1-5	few	TGCAGTGCTAGGGCGGGGAGTCTATATAGCAATCAGCCCCAGCATTTT	CSARAGSLYSNQPQHF
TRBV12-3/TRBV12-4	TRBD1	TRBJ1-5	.	TGTGCCAGTTCCACTTCAGGGGGCGGTCAGCCCCAGCATTTT	CASSTSGGGQPQHF
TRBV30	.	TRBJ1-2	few	TGTGCCTCGACGGAACCGGGTGGCTACACCTTC	CASTEPGGYTF
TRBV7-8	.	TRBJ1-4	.	TGTGCCAGCAGCCCTACCGTCACAGGGTATAATGAAAAACTGTTTTTT	CASSPTVTGYNEKLFF
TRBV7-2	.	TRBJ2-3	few	TGTGCCAGCAGCTCCTCCGGGACATATAGCACAGATACGCAGTATTTT	CASSSSGTYSTDTQYF
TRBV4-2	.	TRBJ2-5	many	TGTGCCAGCAGCCCAGGGTCGGGAAGGGAGACCCAGTACTTC	CASSPGSGRETQYF
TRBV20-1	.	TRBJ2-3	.	TGCAGTGCTATATTGGGAGTAAAGGCGGCAGATACGCGGTATTTT	CSAILGVKAADTRYF
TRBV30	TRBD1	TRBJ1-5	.	TGTGCCTGGGACAGGGGAGGGGATCAGCCCCAGCATTTT	CAWDRGGDQPQHF
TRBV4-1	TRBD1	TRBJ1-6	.	TGCGTCAGCAGCCCCATTCACAGGGGCGATAATTCACCCCTCCACTTT	CVSSPIHRGDNSPLHF
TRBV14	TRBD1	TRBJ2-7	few	TGTGCCAGCAGCAGGGACAGGTGGGTCTCCGAGCAGTACTTC	CASSRDRWVSEQYF